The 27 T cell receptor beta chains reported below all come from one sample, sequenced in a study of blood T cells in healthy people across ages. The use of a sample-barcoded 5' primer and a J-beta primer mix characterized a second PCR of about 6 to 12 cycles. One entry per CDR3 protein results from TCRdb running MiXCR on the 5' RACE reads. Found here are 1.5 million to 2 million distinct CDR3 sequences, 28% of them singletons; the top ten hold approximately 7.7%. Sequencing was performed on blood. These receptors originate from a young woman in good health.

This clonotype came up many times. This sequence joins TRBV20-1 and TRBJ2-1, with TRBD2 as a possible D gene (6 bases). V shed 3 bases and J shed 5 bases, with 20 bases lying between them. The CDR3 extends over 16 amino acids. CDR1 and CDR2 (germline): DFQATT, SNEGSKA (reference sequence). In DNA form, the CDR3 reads TGCAGTGCTAGGGACCCTTTAGCGGTCCTAGACAATGAGCAGTTCTTC. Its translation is CSARDPLAVLDNEQFF.

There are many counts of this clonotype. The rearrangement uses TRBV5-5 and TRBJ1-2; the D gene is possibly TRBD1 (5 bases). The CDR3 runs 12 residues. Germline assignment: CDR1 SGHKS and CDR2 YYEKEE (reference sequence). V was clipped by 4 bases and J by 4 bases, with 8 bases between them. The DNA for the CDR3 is TGTGCCAGCAGCACTGACAGCTATGGCTACACCTTC. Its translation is CASSTDSYGYTF.

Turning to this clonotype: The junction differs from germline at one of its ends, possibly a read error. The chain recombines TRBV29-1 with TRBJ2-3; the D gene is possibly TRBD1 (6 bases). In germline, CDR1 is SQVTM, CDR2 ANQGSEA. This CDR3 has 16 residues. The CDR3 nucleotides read TGCAGCGTCGAAGGGTCCGAGGGGGAGAGGATAGATACGCAGTATTTT. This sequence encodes CSVEGSEGERIDTQYF.

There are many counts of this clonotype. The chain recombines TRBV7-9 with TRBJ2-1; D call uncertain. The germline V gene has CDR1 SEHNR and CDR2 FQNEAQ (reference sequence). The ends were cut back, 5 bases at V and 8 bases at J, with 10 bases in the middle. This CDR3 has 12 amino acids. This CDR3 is CASSLELDEQFF. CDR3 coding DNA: TGTGCCAGCAGCCTAGAGCTGGATGAGCAGTTCTTC.

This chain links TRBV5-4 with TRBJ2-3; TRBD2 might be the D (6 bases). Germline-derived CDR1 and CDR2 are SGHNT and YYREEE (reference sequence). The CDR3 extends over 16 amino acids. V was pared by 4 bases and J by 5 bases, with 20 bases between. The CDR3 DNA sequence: TGTGCCAGCAGCCCGTCGGCGACTAGGGTGGAAGATACGCAGTATTTT. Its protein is CASSPSATRVEDTQYF. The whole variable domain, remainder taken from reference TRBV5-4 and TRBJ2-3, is ETGVTQSPTHLIKTRGQQVTLRCSSQSGHNTVSWYQQALGQGPQFIFQYYREEENGRGNFPPRFSGLQFPNYSSELNVNALELDDSALYLCASSPSATRVEDTQYFGPGTRLTVL.

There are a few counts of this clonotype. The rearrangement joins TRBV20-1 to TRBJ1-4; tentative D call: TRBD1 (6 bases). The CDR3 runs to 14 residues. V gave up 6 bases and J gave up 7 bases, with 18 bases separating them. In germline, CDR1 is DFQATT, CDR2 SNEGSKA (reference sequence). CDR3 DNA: TGCAGTGCCCGAGACGGGGGGCAGGTTGAAAAACTGTTTTTT. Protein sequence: CSARDGGQVEKLFF.

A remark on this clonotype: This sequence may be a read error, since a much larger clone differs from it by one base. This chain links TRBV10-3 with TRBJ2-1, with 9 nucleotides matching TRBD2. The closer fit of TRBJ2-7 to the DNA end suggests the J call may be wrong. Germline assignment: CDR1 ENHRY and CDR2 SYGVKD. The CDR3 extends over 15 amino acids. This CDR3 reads CATSEGREGLYEQYF. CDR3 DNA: TGTGCCACCAGTGAGGGGCGGGAGGGCCTCTACGAGCAGTACTTC.

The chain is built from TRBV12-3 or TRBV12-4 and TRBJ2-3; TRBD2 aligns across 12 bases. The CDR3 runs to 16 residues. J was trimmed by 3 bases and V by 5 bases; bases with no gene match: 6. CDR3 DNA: TGTGCCAGCAGTCCGCGGACTAGCGGGGCTACAGATACGCAGTATTTT. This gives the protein CASSPRTSGATDTQYF.

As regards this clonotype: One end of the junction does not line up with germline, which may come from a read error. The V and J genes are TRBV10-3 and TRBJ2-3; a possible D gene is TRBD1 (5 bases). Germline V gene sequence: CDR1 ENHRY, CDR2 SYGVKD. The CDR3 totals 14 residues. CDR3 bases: TGTGCCATCGGTGATGGGCAGGGAACCGATACGCAGTATTTT. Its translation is CAIGDGQGTDTQYF.

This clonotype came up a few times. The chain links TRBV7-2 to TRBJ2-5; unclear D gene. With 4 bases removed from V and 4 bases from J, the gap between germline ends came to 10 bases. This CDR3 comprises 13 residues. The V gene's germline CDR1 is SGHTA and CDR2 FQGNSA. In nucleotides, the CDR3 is TGTGCCAGCAGCTCAGAGAGGCCAGAGACCCAGTACTTC. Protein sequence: CASSSERPETQYF. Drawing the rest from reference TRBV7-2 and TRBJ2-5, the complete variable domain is GAGVSQSPSNKVTEKGKDVELRCDPISGHTALYWYRQSLGQGLEFLIYFQGNSAPDKSGLPSDRFSAERTGGSVSTLTIQRTQQEDSAVYLCASSSERPETQYFGPGTRLLVL.

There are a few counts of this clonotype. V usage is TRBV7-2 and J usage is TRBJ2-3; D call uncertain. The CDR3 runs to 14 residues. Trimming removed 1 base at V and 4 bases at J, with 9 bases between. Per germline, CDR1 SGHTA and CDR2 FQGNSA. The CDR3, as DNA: TGTGCCAGCAGCTTAGGTTTAGACCCAGATACGCAGTATTTT. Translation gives CASSLGLDPDTQYF.

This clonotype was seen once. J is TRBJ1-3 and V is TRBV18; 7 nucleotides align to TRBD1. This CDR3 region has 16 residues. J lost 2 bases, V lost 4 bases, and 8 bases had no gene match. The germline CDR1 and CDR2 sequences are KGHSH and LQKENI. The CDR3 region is CASSLSAGQAGNTIYF. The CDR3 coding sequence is TGTGCCAGCTCACTATCGGCAGGACAGGCTGGAAACACCATATATTTT.

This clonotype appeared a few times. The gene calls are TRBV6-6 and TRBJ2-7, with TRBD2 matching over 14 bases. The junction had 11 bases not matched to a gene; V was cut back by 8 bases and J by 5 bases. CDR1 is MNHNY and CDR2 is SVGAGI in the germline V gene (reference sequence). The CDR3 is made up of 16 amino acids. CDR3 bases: TGTGCCAGCTCGTCTCCCGGGACTAGCGGGAGCCACGAGCAGTACTTC. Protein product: CASSSPGTSGSHEQYF.

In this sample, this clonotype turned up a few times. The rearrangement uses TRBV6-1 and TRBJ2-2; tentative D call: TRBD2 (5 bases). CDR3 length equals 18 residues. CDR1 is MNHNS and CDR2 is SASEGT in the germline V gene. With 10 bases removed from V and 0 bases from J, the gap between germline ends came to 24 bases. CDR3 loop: CATQGRRFGDTNTGELFF. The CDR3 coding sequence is TGTGCCACCCAAGGCAGGAGGTTCGGGGATACGAACACCGGGGAGCTGTTTTTT.

Here the CDR3 DNA reads TGTGCCAGCCTCTTCCAGCCTAGCGTAGATACGCAGTATTTT. It specifies CASLFQPSVDTQYF. V and J are TRBV5-5 and TRBJ2-3; possible D gene TRBD2, 6 bases. The CDR3 is 14 residues long. Trimming pared 7 bases from V and 5 bases from J, leaving 17 bases between. Germline V lookup: CDR1 SGHKS, CDR2 YYEKEE (reference sequence). The full variable domain, rest sourced from reference TRBV5-5 and TRBJ2-3, is DAGVTQSPTHLIKTRGQQVTLRCSPISGHKSVSWYQQVLGQGPQFIFQYYEKEERGRGNFPDRFSARQFPNYSSELNVNALLLGDSALYLCASLFQPSVDTQYFGPGTRLTVL.

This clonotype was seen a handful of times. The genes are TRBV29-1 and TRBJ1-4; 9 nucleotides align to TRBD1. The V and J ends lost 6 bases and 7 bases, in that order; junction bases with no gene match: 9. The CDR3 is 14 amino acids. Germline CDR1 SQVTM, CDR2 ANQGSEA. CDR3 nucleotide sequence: TGCAGCGTCGTACAGGGGGCCGGTGGTGAAAAACTGTTTTTT. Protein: CSVVQGAGGEKLFF.

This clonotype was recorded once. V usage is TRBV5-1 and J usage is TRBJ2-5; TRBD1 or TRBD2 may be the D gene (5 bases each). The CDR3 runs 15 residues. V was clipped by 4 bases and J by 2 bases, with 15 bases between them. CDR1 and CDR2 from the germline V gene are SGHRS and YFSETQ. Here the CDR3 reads CASSEYPGPQETQYF. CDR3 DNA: TGCGCCAGCAGCGAATATCCGGGACCTCAAGAGACCCAGTACTTC.

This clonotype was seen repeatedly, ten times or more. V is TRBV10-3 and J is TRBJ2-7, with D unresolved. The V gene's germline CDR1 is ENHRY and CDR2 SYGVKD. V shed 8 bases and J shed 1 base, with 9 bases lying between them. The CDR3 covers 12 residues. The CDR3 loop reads CAIGGFSYEQYF. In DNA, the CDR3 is TGTGCCATCGGTGGATTTTCCTACGAGCAGTACTTC.

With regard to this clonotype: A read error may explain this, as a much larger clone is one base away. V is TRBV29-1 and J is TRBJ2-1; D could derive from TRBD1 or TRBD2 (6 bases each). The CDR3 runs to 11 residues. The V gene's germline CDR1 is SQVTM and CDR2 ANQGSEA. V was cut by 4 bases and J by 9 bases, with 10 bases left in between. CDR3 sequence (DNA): TGCAGCGTTGGAAGGGGGGTTGAGCAGTTCTTC. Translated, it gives CSVGRGVEQFF.

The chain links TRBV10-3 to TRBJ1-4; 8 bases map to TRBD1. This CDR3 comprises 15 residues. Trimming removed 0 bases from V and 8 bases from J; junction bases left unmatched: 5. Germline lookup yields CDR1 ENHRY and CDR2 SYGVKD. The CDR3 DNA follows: TGTGCCATCAGTGAGTCGGACAGGGTTGGAGAAAAACTGTTTTTT. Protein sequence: CAISESDRVGEKLFF.

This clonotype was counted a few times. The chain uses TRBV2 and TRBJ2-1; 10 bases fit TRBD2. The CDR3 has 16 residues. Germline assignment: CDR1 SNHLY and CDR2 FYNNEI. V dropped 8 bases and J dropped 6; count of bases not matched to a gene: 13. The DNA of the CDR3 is TGTGCCAGCGGCCGACTAGCGGGCTGGCCCGGCAATGAGCAGTTCTTC. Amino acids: CASGRLAGWPGNEQFF.

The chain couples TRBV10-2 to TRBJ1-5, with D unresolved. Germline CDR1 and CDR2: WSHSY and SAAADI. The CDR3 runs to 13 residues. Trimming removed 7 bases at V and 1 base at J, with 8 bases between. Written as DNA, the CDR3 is TGCGCCAGCACTGCGGTGAGCAATCAGCCCCAGCATTTT. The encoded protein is CASTAVSNQPQHF.

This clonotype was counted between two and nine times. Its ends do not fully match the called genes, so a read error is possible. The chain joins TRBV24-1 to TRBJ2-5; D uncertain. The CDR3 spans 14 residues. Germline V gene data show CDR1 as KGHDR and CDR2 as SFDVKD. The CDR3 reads CAASDLEYQETQYF. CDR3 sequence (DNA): TGTGCCGCCAGTGATTTGGAGTACCAAGAGACCCAGTACTTC.

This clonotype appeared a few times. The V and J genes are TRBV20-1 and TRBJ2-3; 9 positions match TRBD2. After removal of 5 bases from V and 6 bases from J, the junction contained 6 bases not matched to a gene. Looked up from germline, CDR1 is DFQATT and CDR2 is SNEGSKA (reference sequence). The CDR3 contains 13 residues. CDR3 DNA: TGCAGTGCTCAAATTAGCGGGAGCGATACGCAGTATTTT. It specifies CSAQISGSDTQYF.

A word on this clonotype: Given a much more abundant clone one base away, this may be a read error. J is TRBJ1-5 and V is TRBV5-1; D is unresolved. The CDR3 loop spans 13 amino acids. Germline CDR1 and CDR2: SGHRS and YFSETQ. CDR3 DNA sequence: TGCGCCGGCAGCTTCGACTCGGATCAGCCCCAGCATTTT. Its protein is CAGSFDSDQPQHF.

CDR3 nucleotide sequence: TGCAGTGCTCCTTTGCCCCCTTTATACAATGAGCAGTACTTC. Encoded protein: CSAPLPPLYNEQYF. The chain combines TRBV20-1 with TRBJ2-4, with no clear D. Germline V CDR1 and CDR2: DFQATT, SNEGSKA (reference sequence). Between the trimmed V and J ends, which lost 5 bases and 13 bases, there was a span of 24 bases. CDR3 length equals 14 residues.

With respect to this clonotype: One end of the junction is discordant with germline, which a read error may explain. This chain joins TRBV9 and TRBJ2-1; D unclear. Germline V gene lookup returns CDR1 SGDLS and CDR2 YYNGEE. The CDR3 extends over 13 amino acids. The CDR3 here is CSSSVDGGDEQFF. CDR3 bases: TGTTCCAGCAGCGTAGACGGTGGCGATGAGCAGTTCTTC.